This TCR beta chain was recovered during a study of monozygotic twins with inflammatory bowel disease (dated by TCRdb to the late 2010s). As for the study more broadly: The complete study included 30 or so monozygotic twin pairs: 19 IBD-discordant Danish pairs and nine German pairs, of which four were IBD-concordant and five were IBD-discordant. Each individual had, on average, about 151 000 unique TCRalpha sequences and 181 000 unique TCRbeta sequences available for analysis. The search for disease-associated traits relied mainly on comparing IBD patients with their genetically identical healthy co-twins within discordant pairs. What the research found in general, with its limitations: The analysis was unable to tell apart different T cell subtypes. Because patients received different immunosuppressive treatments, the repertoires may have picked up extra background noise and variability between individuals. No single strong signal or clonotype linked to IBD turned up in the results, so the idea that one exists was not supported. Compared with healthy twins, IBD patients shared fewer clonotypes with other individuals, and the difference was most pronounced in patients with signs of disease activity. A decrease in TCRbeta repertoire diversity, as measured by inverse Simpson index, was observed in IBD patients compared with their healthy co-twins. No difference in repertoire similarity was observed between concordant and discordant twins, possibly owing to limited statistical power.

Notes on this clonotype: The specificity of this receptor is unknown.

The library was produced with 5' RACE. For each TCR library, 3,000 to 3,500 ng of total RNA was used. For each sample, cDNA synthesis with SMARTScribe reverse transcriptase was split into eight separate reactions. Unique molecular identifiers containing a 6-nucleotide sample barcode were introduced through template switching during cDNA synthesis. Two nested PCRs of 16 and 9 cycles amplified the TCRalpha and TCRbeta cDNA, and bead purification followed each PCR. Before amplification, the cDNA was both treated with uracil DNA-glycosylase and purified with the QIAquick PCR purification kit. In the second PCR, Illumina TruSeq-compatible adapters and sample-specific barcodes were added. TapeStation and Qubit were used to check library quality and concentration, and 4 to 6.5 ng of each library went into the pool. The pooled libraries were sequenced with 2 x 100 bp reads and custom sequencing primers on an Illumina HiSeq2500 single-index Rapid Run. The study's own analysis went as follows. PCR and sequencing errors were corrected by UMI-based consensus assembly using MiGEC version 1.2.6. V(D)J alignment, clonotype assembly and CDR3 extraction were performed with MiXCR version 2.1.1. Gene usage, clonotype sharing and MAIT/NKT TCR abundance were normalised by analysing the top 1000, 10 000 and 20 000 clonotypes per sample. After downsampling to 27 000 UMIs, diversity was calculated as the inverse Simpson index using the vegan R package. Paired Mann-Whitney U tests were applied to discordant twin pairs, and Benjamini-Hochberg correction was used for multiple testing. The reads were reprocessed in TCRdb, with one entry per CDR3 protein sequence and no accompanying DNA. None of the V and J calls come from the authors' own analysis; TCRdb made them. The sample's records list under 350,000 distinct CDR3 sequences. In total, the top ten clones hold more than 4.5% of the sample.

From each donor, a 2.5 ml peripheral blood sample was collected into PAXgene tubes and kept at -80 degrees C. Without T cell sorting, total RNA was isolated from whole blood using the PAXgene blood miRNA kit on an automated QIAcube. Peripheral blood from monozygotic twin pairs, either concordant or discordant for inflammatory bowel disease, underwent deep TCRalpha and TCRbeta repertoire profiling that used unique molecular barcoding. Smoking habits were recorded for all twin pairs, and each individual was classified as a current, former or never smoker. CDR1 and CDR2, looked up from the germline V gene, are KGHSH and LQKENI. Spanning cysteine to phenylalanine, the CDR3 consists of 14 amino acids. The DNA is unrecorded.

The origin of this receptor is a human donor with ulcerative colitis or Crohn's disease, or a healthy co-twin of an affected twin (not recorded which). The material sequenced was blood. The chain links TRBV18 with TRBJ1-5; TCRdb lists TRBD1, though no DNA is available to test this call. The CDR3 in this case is CASSPLGGDQPQHF.